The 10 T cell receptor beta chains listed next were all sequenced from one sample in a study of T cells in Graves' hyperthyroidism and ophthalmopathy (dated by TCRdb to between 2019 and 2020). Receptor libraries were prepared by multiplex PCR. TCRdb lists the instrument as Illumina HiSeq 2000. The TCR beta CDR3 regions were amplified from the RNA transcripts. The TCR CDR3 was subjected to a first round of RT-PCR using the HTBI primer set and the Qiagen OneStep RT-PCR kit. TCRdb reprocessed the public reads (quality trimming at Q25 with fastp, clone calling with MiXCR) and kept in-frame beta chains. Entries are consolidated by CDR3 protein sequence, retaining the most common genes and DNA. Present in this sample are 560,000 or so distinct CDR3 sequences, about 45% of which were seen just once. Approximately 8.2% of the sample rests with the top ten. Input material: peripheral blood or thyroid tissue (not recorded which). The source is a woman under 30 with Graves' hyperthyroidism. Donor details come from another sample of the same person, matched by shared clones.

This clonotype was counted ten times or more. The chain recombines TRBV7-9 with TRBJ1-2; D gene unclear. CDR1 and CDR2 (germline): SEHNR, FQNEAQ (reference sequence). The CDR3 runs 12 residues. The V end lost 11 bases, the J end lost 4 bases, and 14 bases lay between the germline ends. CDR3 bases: TGTGCCGGCAACACCGCGGGCTATGGCTACACCTTC. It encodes CAGNTAGYGYTF.

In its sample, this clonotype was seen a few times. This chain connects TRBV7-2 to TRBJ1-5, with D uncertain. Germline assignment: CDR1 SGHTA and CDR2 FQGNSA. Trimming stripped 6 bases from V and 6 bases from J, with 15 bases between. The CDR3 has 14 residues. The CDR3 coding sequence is TGTGCCAGCAGTTACCTGGGTAGAGGTCAGCCCCAGCATTTT. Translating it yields CASSYLGRGQPQHF.

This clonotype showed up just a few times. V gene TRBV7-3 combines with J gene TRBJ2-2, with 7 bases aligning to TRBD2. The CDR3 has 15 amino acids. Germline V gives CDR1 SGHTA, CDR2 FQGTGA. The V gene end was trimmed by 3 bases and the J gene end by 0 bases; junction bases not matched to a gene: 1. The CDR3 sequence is CASSLGGANTGELFF. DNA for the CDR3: TGTGCCAGCAGCTTGGGGGGGGCGAACACCGGGGAGCTGTTTTTT. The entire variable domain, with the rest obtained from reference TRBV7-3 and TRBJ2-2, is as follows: GAGVSQTPSNKVTEKGKYVELRCDPISGHTALYWYRQSLGQGPEFLIYFQGTGAADDSGLPNDRFFAVRPEGSVSTLKIQRTERGDSAVYLCASSLGGANTGELFFGEGSRLTVL.

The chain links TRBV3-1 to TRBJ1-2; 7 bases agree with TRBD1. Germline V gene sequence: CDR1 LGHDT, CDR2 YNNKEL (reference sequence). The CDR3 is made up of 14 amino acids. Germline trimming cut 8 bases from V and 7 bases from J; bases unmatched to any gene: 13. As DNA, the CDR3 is TGTGCCAGCTCACCGGCGACAGGGCTGGTTGGCTACACCTTC. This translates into CASSPATGLVGYTF.

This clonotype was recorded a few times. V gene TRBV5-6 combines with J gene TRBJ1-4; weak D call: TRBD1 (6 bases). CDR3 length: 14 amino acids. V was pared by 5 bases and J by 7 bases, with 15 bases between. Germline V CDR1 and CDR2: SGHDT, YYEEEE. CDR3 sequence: CASSSTGFREKLFF. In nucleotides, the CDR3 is TGTGCCAGCAGTTCTACAGGGTTCCGTGAAAAACTGTTTTTT.

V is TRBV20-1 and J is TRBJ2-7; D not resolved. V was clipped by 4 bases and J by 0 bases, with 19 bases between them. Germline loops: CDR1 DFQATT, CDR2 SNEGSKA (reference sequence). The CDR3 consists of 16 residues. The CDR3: CSAKTRAGVYSYEQYF. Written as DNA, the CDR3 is TGCAGTGCTAAAACACGGGCAGGAGTATACTCCTACGAGCAGTACTTC.

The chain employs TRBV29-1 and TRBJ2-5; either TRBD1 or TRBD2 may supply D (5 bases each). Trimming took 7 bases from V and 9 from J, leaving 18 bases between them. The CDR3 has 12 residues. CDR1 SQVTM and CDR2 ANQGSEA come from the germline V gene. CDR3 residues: CSGGGRVEAQYF. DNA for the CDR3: TGCAGCGGAGGAGGCAGGGTTGAGGCCCAGTACTTC.

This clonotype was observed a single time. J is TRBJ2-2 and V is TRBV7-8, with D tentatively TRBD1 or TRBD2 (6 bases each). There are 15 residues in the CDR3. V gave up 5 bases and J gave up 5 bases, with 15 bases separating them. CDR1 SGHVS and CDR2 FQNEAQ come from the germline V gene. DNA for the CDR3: TGTGCCAGCAGCCTGCGGGACACACCAACCGGGGAGCTGTTTTTT. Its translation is CASSLRDTPTGELFF.

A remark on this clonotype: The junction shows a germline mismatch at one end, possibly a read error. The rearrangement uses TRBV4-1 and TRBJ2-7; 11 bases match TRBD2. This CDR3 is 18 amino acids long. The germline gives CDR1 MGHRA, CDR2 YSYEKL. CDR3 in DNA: TGTGCCAGCAGCCACCGGGGTACTAGCGGGAGAAAGCAGCCCGAGCAGTACTTC. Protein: CASSHRGTSGRKQPEQYF.

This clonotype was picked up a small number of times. CDR3 DNA sequence: TGTGCCAGCAGCCCGACCCGAGGGCAGTACTTC. Translated, it gives CASSPTRGQYF. This sequence joins TRBV2 and TRBJ2-7; unclear D gene. This CDR3 comprises 11 residues. The V gene's germline CDR1 is SNHLY and CDR2 FYNNEI. The germline V and J ends were trimmed by 6 bases and 9 bases, with 12 bases remaining between them.